The 7 T cell receptor beta chains reported below all come from one sample, sequenced in a study of T cells in Graves' hyperthyroidism and ophthalmopathy. Amplification of TCR beta CDR3 regions was performed using RNA transcripts as template. First-round RT-PCR targeting the TCR CDR3 was performed with the HTBI primer set. MiXCR was run by TCRdb on the multiplex PCR reads, yielding one entry per CDR3 protein. The top ten hold roughly a tenth of the sample, which has more than 650,000 distinct CDR3 sequences, approximately 14% seen once. The material sequenced was blood. The receptors here all came from a woman between 18 and 29 years old with Graves' hyperthyroidism.

In this sample, this clonotype turned up a few times. V and J are TRBV7-2 and TRBJ2-7, with TRBD1 matching 11 bases. The CDR3 consists of 14 residues. Germline V gene sequence: CDR1 SGHTA, CDR2 FQGNSA. J was trimmed by 5 bases and V by 6 bases; bases with no gene match: 6. CDR3 amino acids: CASSTGTGGNEQYF. Written as DNA, the CDR3 is TGTGCCAGCAGTACCGGGACAGGGGGTAACGAGCAGTACTTC.

This clonotype came up many times. The chain employs TRBV5-6 and TRBJ1-2, with D possibly matching TRBD1 (6 bases). V was shortened by 9 bases and J by 2 bases, with 11 bases between the two germline ends. The CDR3 contains 12 residues. Germline CDR1 reads SGHDT; CDR2 reads YYEEEE. The CDR3 reads CATSGTNYGYTF. DNA of the CDR3: TGTGCCACATCCGGGACAAACTATGGCTACACCTTC. The variable domain in full, completed from reference TRBV5-6 and TRBJ1-2, reads DAGVTQSPTHLIKTRGQQVTLRCSPKSGHDTVSWYQQALGQGPQFIFQYYEEEERQRGNFPDRFSGHQFPNYSSELNVNALLLGDSALYLCATSGTNYGYTFGSGTRLTVV.

This clonotype was observed at least ten times. This chain uses TRBV28 with TRBJ2-5; TRBD1 is a possible D gene (6 bases). Germline assignment: CDR1 MDHEN and CDR2 SYDVKM. CDR3 length: 14 amino acids. The V gene lost 3 bases and the J gene lost 2 bases, with 10 bases spanning the gap. CDR3: CASSFWTAQETQYF. The CDR3 bases are TGTGCCAGCAGTTTTTGGACAGCGCAAGAGACCCAGTACTTC.

Of note for this clonotype: A read error may be the cause here, since a much bigger clone is one base away. V gene TRBV18 combines with J gene TRBJ2-1; D possibly corresponds to TRBD2 (6 bases). The CDR3 spans 14 residues. In germline, CDR1 is KGHSH, CDR2 LQKENI. V shed 3 bases and J shed 15 bases, with 21 bases lying between them. CDR3 residues: CASSPNLGVGGWFF. CDR3 DNA: TGTGCCAGCTCACCCAATCTTGGGGTCGGGGGTTGGTTCTTC. Full variable domain (rest looked up from reference TRBV18 and TRBJ2-1): NAGVMQNPRHLVRRRGQEARLRCSPMKGHSHVYWYRQLPEEGLKFMVYLQKENIIDESGMPKERFSAEFPKEGPSILRIQQVVRGDSAAYFCASSPNLGVGGWFFGPGTRLTVL.

This clonotype showed up many times. This chain uses TRBV11-1 with TRBJ2-1, with D possibly TRBD1 on 6 matching bases. CDR3 length equals 13 residues. Trimming cost V 5 bases and J 8 bases, with 13 bases left between them. Germline lookup yields CDR1 SGHAT and CDR2 FQDESV (reference sequence). CDR3 protein: CASSLTGHDEQFF. The CDR3 bases are TGTGCCAGCAGCCTTACAGGGCATGATGAGCAGTTCTTC.

This chain uses TRBV28 with TRBJ1-1; D gene unclear. Germline V gene sequence: CDR1 MDHEN, CDR2 SYDVKM. The CDR3 totals 12 residues. With 6 bases removed from V and 3 bases from J, the gap between germline ends came to 8 bases. The CDR3 spells CASRLHDTEAFF. The CDR3 DNA reads TGTGCCAGCAGATTGCATGACACTGAAGCTTTCTTT.

This clonotype was recorded at least ten times. The CDR3 protein is CASTPRGLSYEQYF. The DNA of the CDR3 is TGTGCCAGCACCCCTCGGGGGCTATCCTACGAGCAGTACTTC. V and J are TRBV28 and TRBJ2-7; possibly TRBD1 or TRBD2 for D (6 bases each). The germline V and J ends were trimmed by 7 bases and 1 base, with 14 bases remaining between them. CDR1 is MDHEN, CDR2 SYDVKM, per germline. CDR3 length: 14 residues.